The T cell receptor beta chain described here comes from a study of pediatric ulcerative colitis. Findings and limits, study-wide: Ulcerative colitis patients shared more blood-rectal clones than controls.

This clone was counted a single time. Antigen: not known. The trim removed 2 bases at V and 7 bases at J, leaving 11 bases unmatched. Germline V lookup: CDR1 SGHVS, CDR2 FNYEAQ. The CDR3 spans 16 residues. The rectum was sampled with one to two pinch biopsies at colonoscopy. The assay was immunoSEQ multiplex PCR, and TCRdb's table has in-frame clones only and misses some. The sample has more than 10,000 clones, 75% to 80% seen once; the top ten hold 4.5%. The genes are TRBV7-6 and TRBJ2-1, with 7 positions matching TRBD2. The specimen sequenced was gut tissue. The receptor comes from a boy aged 5-17 years who was a control in a study of pediatric ulcerative colitis. CDR3 DNA sequence: TGTGCCAGCAGCTTATCTTGGGCGGGAGAGGGAAATGAGCAGTTCTTC. Protein: CASSLSWAGEGNEQFF.